Below are 17 T cell receptor beta chains sequenced from a single sample in a study of T cells in Graves' hyperthyroidism and ophthalmopathy. The TCR beta CDR3 regions underwent amplification using RNA transcripts as the source. Researchers ran a first-round RT-PCR on the TCR CDR3 using the HTBI primer set. In TCRdb, the multiplex PCR reads were re-called with MiXCR into one record per CDR3 protein. Here the sample spans 660,000 or so distinct CDR3 sequences, over 40% being singletons. Sequenced sample: peripheral blood or thyroid tissue (not recorded which). These receptors all stem from an adult man with Graves' disease, either hyperthyroidism or ophthalmopathy (not recorded which).

The genes are TRBV2 and TRBJ1-6; 7 nucleotides agree with TRBD1. Germline values: CDR1 SNHLY, CDR2 FYNNEI. The CDR3 consists of 14 residues. The V and J ends lost 6 bases and 7 bases, in that order; junction bases with no gene match: 6. CDR3 residues: CASRARQGNSPLHF. The CDR3 nucleotides read TGTGCCAGCAGGGCAAGACAGGGAAATTCACCCCTCCACTTT.

The rearrangement links TRBV2 to TRBJ1-1; D not resolved. V was clipped by 8 bases and J by 2 bases, with 21 bases between them. The CDR3 contains 16 residues. Germline values: CDR1 SNHLY, CDR2 FYNNEI. CDR3 DNA: TGTGCCAGCTCACCCCCGCGAGGACGGGGAAACACTGAAGCTTTCTTT. The encoded protein is CASSPPRGRGNTEAFF.

As for this clonotype: A read error may produce the germline difference seen at one junction end. The chain carries TRBV6-5 and TRBJ2-7, with D possibly TRBD1 on 6 matching bases. The CDR3 is made up of 15 amino acids. Germline CDR1 MNHEY, CDR2 SVGAGI. The CDR3 nucleotides read TGTGCCATCAGTTACTTCGGCAGGGGAGCCTACGAGCAGTACTTC. The encoded protein is CAISYFGRGAYEQYF.

The CDR3 bases are TGTGCCATCAGGGAAGGGGACAGGGTCCAGTACTTC. Translation: CAIREGDRVQYF. The chain has TRBV10-3 and TRBJ2-7, with TRBD1 matching 9 bases. Germline V gene sequence: CDR1 ENHRY, CDR2 SYGVKD. The CDR3 sequence is 12 residues long. V lost 6 bases to trimming and J lost 10 bases; unmatched junction nucleotides: 7.

Worth noting for this clonotype: A much larger clone sits a single nucleotide away, making a read error possible. The gene calls are TRBV7-9 and TRBJ2-5; no clear D gene. The CDR3 is 16 amino acids. The V end was cut by 5 bases, the J end by 0 bases, with 16 bases between. CDR1 and CDR2 (germline): SEHNR, FQNEAQ (reference sequence). The CDR3, as DNA: TGTGCCAGCAGCACACGGTCTAACGATAACCAAGAGACCCAGTACTTC. It encodes CASSTRSNDNQETQYF.

The rearrangement joins TRBV2 to TRBJ1-4, with 8 bases fitting TRBD1. Looked up from germline, CDR1 is SNHLY and CDR2 is FYNNEI. V lost 0 bases to trimming and J lost 7 bases; unmatched junction nucleotides: 10. The CDR3 is 17 residues long. This chain's CDR3 is CASSEAPPLGQGEKLFF. The DNA for the CDR3 is TGTGCCAGCAGTGAAGCGCCCCCGTTAGGACAGGGTGAAAAACTGTTTTTT.

Notes on this clonotype: The junction and the germline gene differ at one end; a read error may be behind it. The chain recombines TRBV7-7 with TRBJ2-2; TRBD1 matches 7 bases. The V gene's germline CDR1 is SSHAT and CDR2 FNYEAQ (reference sequence). The CDR3 contains 13 residues. The CDR3 is CASSRQGSGELFF. CDR3 DNA sequence: TGTGCTAGCAGCCGACAGGGTTCCGGGGAGCTGTTTTTT.

This clonotype was found a few times. The CDR3 bases are TGTGCCAGCAGCTTTGAGGGGACTACCCAAGAGACCCAGTACTTC. This encodes CASSFEGTTQETQYF. The chain is built from TRBV7-6 and TRBJ2-5, with TRBD2 matching over 7 bases. CDR1 and CDR2 (germline): SGHVS, FNYEAQ. The J segment lost 1 base and the V segment lost 3 bases, leaving 5 bases of the junction unmatched. This CDR3 comprises 15 residues.

This clonotype was picked up a small number of times. The gene calls are TRBV24-1 and TRBJ2-2; TRBD2 agrees at 7 bases. The V gene's germline CDR1 is KGHDR and CDR2 SFDVKD. V lost 7 bases, J lost 3 bases, and 10 bases stayed unmatched. The CDR3 extends over 16 amino acids. CDR3 in DNA: TGTGCCACCAGCCGGGGAGGGATGGATGACACCGGGGAGCTGTTTTTT. It specifies CATSRGGMDDTGELFF.

This clonotype was seen a few times. This sequence joins TRBV6-6 and TRBJ1-1; 7 nucleotides match TRBD1. With V trimmed by 10 bases and J by 4 bases, 12 bases remained unmatched. Germline V CDR1 and CDR2: MNHNY, SVGAGI (reference sequence). This CDR3 is built from 14 residues. CDR3 DNA: TGTGCCACAGGGAGGAGGGGGCAGAGCACTGAAGCTTTCTTT. Residues: CATGRRGQSTEAFF.

The gene calls are TRBV5-4 and TRBJ1-4; 9 bases agree with TRBD1. The CDR3 has 16 residues. Germline values: CDR1 SGHNT, CDR2 YYREEE (reference sequence). V gave up 2 bases and J gave up 0 bases; unmatched junction bases: 2. The CDR3 spells CASSFWTGATNEKLFF. In DNA, the CDR3 is TGTGCCAGCAGCTTTTGGACAGGGGCAACTAATGAAAAACTGTTTTTT.

Worth noting for this clonotype: It may be a read error: a sequence one base away is much more abundant. The V call is TRBV7-3, the J call TRBJ1-6; D perhaps matches TRBD1 (5 bases). The CDR3 runs to 11 residues. Germline CDR1 SGHTA, CDR2 FQGTGA. CDR3 region: CASSLTGTLPF. The CDR3 DNA reads as TGTGCCAGCAGCTTAACCGGGACCCTCCCCTTT.

This clonotype was seen only once. The chain joins TRBV12-3 or TRBV12-4 to TRBJ2-1; unclear D gene. V dropped 1 base and J dropped 5 bases, with 9 bases sitting between them. This CDR3 region has 14 residues. CDR3 sequence: CASSLGRSDNEQFF. CDR3 nucleotide sequence: TGTGCCAGCAGTTTAGGACGGTCGGACAATGAGCAGTTCTTC.

This clonotype was observed at least ten times. The rearrangement uses TRBV9 and TRBJ1-2, with 8 positions matching TRBD1. CDR1 SGDLS and CDR2 YYNGEE come from the germline V gene. V gave up 0 bases and J gave up 7 bases; unmatched junction bases: 2. The CDR3 runs to 13 residues. CDR3 DNA sequence: TGTGCCAGCAGCGTAGTACAGGGGGGTGGCTACACCTTC. This gives the protein CASSVVQGGGYTF.

About this clonotype: This could be a read error, since a much larger clone is one nucleotide away. V is TRBV7-6 and J is TRBJ2-5; tentative D call: TRBD2 (6 bases). CDR3 length: 14 residues. Trimming removed 1 base from V and 3 bases from J, with 9 bases in between. Germline V CDR1 and CDR2: SGHVS, FNYEAQ. As DNA, the CDR3 is TGTGCCAGCAGCTTAGGGGAGCGGGAAGAGACCCAGTACTTC. This translates into CASSLGEREETQYF. Together with reference TRBV7-6 and TRBJ2-5, the CDR3 gives the full variable domain: GAGVSQSPRYKVTKRGQDVALRCDPISGHVSLYWYRQALGQGPEFLTYFNYEAQQDKSGLPNDRFSAERPEGSISTLTIQRTEQRDSAMYRCASSLGEREETQYFGPGTRLLVL.

The CDR3 region is CASSSQGILRAANYGYTF. CDR3 DNA: TGTGCCAGCAGCTCACAGGGGATACTACGCGCAGCTAACTATGGCTACACCTTC. The V call is TRBV2, the J call TRBJ1-2; 7 nucleotides agree with TRBD1. J lost 0 bases, V lost 6 bases, and 16 bases had no gene match. The CDR3 contains 18 residues. Germline V gene sequence: CDR1 SNHLY, CDR2 FYNNEI.

This clonotype was counted at least ten times. This sequence joins TRBV29-1 and TRBJ2-5; D not certain. This CDR3 spans 12 amino acids. Per germline, CDR1 SQVTM and CDR2 ANQGSEA. V shed 4 bases and J shed 4 bases, with 10 bases lying between them. The CDR3 sequence is CSVGSWPETQYF. CDR3 nucleotide sequence: TGCAGCGTTGGAAGTTGGCCAGAGACCCAGTACTTC.